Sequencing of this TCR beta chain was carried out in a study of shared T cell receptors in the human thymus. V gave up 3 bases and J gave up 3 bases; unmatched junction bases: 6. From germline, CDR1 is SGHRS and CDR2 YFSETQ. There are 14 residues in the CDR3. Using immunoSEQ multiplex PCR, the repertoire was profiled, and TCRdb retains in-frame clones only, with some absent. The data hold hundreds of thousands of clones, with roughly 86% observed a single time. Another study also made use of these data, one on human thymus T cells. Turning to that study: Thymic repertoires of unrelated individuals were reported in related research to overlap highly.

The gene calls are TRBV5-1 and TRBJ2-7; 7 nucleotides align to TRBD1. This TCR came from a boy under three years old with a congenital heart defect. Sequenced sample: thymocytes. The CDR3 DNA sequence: TGCGCCAGCAGCTGGGACAGCTCGCACTACGAGCAGTACTTC. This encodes CASSWDSSHYEQYF.